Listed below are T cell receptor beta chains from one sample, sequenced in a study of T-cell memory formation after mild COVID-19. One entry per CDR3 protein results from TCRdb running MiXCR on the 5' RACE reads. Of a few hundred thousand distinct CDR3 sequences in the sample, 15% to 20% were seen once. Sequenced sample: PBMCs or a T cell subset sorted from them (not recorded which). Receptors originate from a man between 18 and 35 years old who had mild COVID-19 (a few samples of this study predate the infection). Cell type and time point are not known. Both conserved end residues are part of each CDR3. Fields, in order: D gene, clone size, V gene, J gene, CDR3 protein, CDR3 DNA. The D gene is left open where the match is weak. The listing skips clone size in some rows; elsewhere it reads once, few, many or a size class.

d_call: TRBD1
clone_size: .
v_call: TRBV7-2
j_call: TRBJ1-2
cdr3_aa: CASSSLDRIWYGYTF
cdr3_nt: TGTGCCAGCAGCTCTCTGGACAGGATTTGGTATGGCTACACCTTC

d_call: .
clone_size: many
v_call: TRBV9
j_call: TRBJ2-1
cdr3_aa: CASSVDAGFYNEQFF
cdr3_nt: TGTGCCAGCAGCGTAGATGCAGGGTTCTACAATGAGCAGTTCTTC

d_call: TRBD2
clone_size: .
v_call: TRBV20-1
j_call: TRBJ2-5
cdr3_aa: CSARAAGRETQYF
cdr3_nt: TGCAGTGCTAGAGCGGCCGGGAGGGAGACCCAGTACTTC

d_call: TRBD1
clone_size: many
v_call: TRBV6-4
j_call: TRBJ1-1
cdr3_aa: CASRARGDTEAFF
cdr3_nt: TGTGCCAGCAGGGCCAGGGGGGACACTGAAGCTTTCTTT

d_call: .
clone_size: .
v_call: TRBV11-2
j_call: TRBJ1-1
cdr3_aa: CASSPNLDRLPEAFF
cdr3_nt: TGTGCCAGCAGCCCGAACCTCGACAGGCTACCTGAAGCTTTCTTT

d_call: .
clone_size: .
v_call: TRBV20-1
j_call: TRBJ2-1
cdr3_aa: CSARGARGGPIF
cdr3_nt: TGCAGTGCTAGAGGCGCCAGGGGGGGGCCGATCTTC

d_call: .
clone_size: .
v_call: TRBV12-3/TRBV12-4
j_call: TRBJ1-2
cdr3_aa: CASSFGTPYGYTF
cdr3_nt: TGTGCCAGCAGTTTCGGGACACCCTATGGCTACACCTTC

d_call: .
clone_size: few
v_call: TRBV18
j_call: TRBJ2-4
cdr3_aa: CASCPAGDLIQYF
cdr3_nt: TGTGCCAGCTGCCCAGCAGGGGATCTTATTCAGTACTTC

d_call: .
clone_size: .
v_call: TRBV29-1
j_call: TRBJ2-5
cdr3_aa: CSVGTLETQYF
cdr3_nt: TGCAGCGTTGGTACTCTGGAGACCCAGTACTTC

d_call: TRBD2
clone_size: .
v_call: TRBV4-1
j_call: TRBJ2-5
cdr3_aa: CASSQAPAGVQETQYF
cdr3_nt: TGCGCCAGCAGCCAAGCCCCAGCGGGGGTTCAAGAGACCCAGTACTTC

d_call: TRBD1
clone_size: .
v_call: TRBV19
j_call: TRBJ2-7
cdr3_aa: CASSWTGTGNLEQYF
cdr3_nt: TGTGCCAGTAGCTGGACCGGGACAGGGAATCTCGAGCAGTACTTC

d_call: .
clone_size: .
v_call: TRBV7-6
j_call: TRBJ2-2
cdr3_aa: CASSVRTRGTGELFF
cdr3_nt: TGTGCCAGCAGCGTAAGGACCCGGGGCACCGGGGAGCTGTTTTTT

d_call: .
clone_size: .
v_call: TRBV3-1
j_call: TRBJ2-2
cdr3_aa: CASSQGRGTGELFF
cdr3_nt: TGTGCCAGCAGCCAAGGGAGGGGAACCGGGGAGCTGTTTTTT

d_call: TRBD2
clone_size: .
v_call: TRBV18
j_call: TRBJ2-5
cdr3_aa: CASSPALAGGQETQYF
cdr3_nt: TGTGCCAGCTCCCCAGCCCTAGCGGGGGGTCAAGAGACCCAGTACTTC

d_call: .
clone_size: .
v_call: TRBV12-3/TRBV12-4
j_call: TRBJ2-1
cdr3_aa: CASSHAGSQFF
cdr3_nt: TGTGCCAGCAGTCACGCGGGATCGCAGTTCTTC

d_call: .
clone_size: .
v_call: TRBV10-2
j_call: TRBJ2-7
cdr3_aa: CASWAGSYEQYF
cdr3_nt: TGCGCCAGCTGGGCAGGGTCCTACGAGCAGTACTTC

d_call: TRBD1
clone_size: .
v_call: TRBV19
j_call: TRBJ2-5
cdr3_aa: CASSIITGEGETQYF
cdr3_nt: TGTGCCAGTAGTATTATTACAGGGGAAGGAGAGACCCAGTACTTC

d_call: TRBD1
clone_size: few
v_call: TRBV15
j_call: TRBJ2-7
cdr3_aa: CATSGSSPGQGSYEQYF
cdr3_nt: TGTGCCACCAGCGGTTCCAGTCCGGGACAGGGATCCTACGAGCAGTACTTC

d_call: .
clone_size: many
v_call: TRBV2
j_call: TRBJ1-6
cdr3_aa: CASSPLAGNSPLHF
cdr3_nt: TGTGCCAGCAGCCCCCTGGCCGGGAATTCACCCCTCCACTTT

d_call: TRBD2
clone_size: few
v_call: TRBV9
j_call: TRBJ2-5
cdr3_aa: CASSSSPGGHETQYF
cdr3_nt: TGTGCCAGCAGCTCCTCCCCGGGGGGGCACGAGACCCAGTACTTC

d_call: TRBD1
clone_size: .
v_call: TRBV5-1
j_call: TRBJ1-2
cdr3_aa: CASSWGRDSLSYGYTF
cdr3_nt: TGCGCCAGCAGCTGGGGCCGGGACAGCCTTTCCTATGGCTACACCTTC

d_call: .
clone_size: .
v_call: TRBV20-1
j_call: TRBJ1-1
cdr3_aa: CSATIAGPAFF
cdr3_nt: TGCAGTGCCACGATTGCAGGCCCCGCTTTCTTT

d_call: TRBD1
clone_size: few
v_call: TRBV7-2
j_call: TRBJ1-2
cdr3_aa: CASSLSSGTDAYGYTF
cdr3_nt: TGTGCCAGCAGCTTATCTAGCGGGACAGACGCCTATGGCTACACCTTC

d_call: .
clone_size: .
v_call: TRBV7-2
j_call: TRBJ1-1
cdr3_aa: CASSQGPMNTEAFF
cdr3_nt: TGTGCCAGCAGTCAGGGACCCATGAACACTGAAGCTTTCTTT

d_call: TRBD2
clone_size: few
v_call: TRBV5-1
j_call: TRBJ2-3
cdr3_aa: CASSLQRGRTDTQYF
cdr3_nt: TGCGCCAGCAGCTTGCAGCGGGGGCGCACAGATACGCAGTATTTT

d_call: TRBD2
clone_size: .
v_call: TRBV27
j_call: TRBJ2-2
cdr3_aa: CASSLLAGRIGELFF
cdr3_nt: TGTGCCAGCAGTTTACTAGCGGGGAGGATCGGGGAGCTGTTTTTT

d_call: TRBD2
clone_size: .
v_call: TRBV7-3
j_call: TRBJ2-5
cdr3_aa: CASSLSGGQGGTQYF
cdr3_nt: TGTGCCAGCAGCTTAAGCGGGGGGCAGGGCGGGACCCAGTACTTC

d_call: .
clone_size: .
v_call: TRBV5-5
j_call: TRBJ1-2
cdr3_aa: CASSLQGIDPGYTF
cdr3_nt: TGTGCCAGCAGCTTACAGGGTATCGACCCTGGCTACACCTTC

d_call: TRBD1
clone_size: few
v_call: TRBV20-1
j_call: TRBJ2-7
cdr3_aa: CSARSGTGISNEQYF
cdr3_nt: TGCAGTGCTAGATCGGGGACAGGGATTAGCAACGAGCAGTACTTC

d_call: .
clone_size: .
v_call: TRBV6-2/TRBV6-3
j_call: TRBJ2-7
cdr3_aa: CASSYVSRLTYEQYF
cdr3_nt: TGTGCCAGCAGTTACGTGTCGCGACTCACCTACGAGCAGTACTTC

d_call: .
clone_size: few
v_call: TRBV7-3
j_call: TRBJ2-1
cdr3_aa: CASSFGVGYNEQFF
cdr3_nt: TGTGCCAGCAGCTTCGGGGTGGGCTACAATGAGCAGTTCTTC

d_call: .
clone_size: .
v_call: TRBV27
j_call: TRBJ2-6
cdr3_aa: CASRRGGSGGANVLTF
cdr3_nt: TGTGCCAGCAGACGAGGCGGGTCAGGTGGGGCCAACGTCCTGACTTTC

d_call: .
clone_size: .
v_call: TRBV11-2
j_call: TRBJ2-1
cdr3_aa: CASSLLAEQFF
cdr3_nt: TGTGCCAGCAGCTTGCTAGCCGAGCAGTTCTTC

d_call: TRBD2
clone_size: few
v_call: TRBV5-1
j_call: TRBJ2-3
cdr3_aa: CASSIFSGGTDTQYF
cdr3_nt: TGCGCCAGCAGCATATTTAGCGGGGGCACAGATACGCAGTATTTT

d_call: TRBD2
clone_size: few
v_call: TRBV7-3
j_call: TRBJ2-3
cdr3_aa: CASSSPLRGGTDTQYF
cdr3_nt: TGTGCCAGCAGCTCGCCGCTGCGGGGGGGTACAGATACGCAGTATTTT